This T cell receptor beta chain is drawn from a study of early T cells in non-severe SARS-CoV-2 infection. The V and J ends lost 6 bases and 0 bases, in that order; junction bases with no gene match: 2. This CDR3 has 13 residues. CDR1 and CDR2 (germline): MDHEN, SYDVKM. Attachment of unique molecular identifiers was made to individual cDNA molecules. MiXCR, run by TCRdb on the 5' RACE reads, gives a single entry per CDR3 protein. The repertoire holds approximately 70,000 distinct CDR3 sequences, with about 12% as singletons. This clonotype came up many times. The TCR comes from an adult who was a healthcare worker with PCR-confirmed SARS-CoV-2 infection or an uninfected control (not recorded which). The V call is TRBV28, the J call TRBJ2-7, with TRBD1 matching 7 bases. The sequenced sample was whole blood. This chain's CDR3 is CASSPGGSYEQYF. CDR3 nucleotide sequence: TGTGCCAGCAGCCCAGGGGGCTCCTACGAGCAGTACTTC.